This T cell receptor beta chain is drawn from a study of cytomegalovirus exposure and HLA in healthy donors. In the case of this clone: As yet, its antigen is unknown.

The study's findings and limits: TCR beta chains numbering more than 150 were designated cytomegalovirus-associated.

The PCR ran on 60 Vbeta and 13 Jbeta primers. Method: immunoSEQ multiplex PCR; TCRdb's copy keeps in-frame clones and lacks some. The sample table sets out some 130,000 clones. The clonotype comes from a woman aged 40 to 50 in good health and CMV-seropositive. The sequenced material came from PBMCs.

CDR3 bases: TGTGCCAGCAGTCAATGGGGGCCAAGGCCCCAGCATTTT. It specifies CASSQWGPRPQHF. The chain employs TRBV27 and TRBJ1-5; D perhaps matches TRBD1 (6 bases). V lost 5 bases and J lost 9, with 14 bases in between. This CDR3 comprises 13 residues. Germline V gene data show CDR1 as MNHEY and CDR2 as SMNVEV (reference sequence).